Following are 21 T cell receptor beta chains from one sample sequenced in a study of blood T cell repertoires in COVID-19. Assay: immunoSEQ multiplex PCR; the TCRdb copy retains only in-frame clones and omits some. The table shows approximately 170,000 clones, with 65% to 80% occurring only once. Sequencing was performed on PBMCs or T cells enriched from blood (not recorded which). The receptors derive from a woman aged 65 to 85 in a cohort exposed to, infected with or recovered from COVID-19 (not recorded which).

The CDR3 DNA follows: TGTGCCAGCAGTTTGGTGGGACAGGTCTACGAGCAGTACTTC. It is translated as CASSLVGQVYEQYF. J is TRBJ2-7 and V is TRBV28, with 8 bases aligning to TRBD1. J was trimmed by 3 bases and V by 3 bases; bases with no gene match: 4. The CDR3 is 14 amino acids. Per the germline V gene, CDR1 is MDHEN and CDR2 is SYDVKM.

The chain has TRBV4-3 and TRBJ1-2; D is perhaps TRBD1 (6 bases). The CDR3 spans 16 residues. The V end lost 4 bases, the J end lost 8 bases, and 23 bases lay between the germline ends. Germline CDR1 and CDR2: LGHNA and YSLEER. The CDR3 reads CASSPIGQGGSRGYTF. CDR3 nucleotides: TGCGCCAGCAGCCCGATAGGACAAGGGGGATCTCGAGGCTACACCTTC.

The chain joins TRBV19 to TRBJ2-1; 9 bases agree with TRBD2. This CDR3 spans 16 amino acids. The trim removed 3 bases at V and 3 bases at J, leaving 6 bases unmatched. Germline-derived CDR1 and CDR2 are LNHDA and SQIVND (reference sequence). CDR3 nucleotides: TGTGCCAGTAGTATTGGTAGTAGCGGGGGCTACAATGAGCAGTTCTTC. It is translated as CASSIGSSGGYNEQFF.

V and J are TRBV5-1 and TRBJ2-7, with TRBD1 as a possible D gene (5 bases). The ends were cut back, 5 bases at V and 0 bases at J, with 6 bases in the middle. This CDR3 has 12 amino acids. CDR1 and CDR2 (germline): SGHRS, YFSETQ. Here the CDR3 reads CASRQDSYEQYF. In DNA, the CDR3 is TGCGCCAGCAGACAGGACTCCTACGAGCAGTACTTC.

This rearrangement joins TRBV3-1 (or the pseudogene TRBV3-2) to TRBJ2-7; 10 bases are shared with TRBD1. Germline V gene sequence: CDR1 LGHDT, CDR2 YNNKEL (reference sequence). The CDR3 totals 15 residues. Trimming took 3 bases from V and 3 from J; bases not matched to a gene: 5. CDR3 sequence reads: CASSQLDRGNYEQYF. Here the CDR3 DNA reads TGTGCCAGCAGCCAGTTGGACAGGGGGAACTACGAGCAGTACTTC.

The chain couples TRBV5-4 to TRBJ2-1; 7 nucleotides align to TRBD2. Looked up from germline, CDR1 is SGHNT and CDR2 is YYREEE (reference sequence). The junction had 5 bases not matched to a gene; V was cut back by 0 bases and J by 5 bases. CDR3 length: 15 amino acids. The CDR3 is CASSLVQRDNNEQFF. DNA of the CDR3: TGTGCCAGCAGCTTGGTCCAGCGGGATAACAATGAGCAGTTCTTC.

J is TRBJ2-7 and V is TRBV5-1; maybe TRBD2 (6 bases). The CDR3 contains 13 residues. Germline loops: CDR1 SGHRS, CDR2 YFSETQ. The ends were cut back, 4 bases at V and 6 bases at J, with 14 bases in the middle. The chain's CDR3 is CASSVGEAGEQYF. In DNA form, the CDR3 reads TGCGCCAGCAGCGTGGGGGAAGCGGGCGAGCAGTACTTC.

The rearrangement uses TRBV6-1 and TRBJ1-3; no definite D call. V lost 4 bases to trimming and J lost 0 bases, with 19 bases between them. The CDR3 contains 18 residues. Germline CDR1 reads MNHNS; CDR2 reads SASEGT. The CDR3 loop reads CASSAQGSSLNSGNTIYF. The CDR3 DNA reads TGTGCCAGCAGTGCACAAGGTAGCAGTCTTAACTCTGGAAACACCATATATTTT.

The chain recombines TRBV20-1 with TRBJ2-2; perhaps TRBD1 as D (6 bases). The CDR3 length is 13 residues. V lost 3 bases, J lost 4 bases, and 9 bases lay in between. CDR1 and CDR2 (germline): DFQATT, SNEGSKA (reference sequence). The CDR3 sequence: CSASTGFTGELFF. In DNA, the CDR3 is TGCAGTGCTAGTACAGGGTTCACCGGGGAGCTGTTTTTT.

Here the CDR3 reads CASSWTGIHEQFF. The CDR3 coding sequence is TGTGCCAGCAGCTGGACAGGGATCCATGAGCAGTTCTTC. This chain connects TRBV12-3 or TRBV12-4 to TRBJ2-1; 8 nucleotides align to TRBD1. The V and J ends lost 6 bases and 8 bases, in that order; junction bases with no gene match: 6. CDR3 length: 13 amino acids.

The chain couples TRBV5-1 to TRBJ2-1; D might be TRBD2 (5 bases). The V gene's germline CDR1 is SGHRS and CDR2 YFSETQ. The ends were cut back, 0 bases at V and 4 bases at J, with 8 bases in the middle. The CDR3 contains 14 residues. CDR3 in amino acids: CASSLGESYNEQFF. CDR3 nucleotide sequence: TGCGCCAGCAGCTTGGGGGAGTCGTACAATGAGCAGTTCTTC.

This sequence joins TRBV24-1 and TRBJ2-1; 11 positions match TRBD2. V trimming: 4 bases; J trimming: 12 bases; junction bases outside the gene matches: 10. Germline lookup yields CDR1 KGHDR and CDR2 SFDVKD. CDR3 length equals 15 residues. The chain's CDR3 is CATSDSTSGKTAQFF. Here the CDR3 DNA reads TGTGCCACCAGTGACTCGACTAGCGGGAAAACCGCGCAGTTCTTC.

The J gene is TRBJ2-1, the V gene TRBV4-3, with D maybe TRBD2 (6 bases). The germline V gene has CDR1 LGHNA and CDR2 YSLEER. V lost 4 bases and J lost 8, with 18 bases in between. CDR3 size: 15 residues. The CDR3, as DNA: TGCGCCAGCAGCCGGGAGGCGTACACGCGGGATGAGCAGTTCTTC. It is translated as CASSREAYTRDEQFF.

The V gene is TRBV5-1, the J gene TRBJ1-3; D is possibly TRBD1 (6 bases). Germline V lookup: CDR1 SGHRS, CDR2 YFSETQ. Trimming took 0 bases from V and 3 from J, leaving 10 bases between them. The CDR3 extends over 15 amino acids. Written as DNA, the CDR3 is TGCGCCAGCAGCTTGGGGGGGCAGAATGGAAACACCATATATTTT. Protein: CASSLGGQNGNTIYF.

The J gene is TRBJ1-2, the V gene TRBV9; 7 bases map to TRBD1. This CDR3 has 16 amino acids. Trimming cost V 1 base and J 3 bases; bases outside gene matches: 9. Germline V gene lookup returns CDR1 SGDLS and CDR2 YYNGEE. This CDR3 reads CASSVTATGRDYGYTF. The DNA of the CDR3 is TGTGCCAGCAGCGTAACCGCGACAGGGCGAGACTATGGCTACACCTTC.

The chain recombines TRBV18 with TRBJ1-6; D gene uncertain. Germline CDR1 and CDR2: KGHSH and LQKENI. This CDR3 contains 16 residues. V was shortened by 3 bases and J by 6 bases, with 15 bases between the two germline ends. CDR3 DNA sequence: TGTGCCAGCTCACCGGCTGTTGGTCCATCTAATTCACCCCTCCACTTT. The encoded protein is CASSPAVGPSNSPLHF.

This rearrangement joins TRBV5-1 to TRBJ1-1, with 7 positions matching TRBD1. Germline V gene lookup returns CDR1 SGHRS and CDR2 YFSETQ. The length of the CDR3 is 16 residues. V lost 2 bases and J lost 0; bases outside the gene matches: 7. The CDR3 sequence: CASSLQGQQMNTEAFF. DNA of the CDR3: TGCGCCAGCAGCTTACAGGGACAGCAGATGAACACTGAAGCTTTCTTT.

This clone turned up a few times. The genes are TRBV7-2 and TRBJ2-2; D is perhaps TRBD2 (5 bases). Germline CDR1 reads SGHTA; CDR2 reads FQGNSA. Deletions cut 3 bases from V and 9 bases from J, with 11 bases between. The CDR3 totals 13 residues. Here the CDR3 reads CASSLEDGRELFF. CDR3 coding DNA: TGTGCCAGCAGCTTGGAGGACGGGAGGGAGCTGTTTTTT. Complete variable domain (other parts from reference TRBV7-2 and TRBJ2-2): GAGVSQSPSNKVTEKGKDVELRCDPISGHTALYWYRQSLGQGLEFLIYFQGNSAPDKSGLPSDRFSAERTGGSVSTLTIQRTQQEDSAVYLCASSLEDGRELFFGEGSRLTVL.

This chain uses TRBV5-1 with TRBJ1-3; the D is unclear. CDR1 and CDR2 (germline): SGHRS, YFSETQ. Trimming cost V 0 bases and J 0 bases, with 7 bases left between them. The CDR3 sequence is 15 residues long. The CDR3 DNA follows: TGCGCCAGCAGCTTGGGAGGGCCCTCTGGAAACACCATATATTTT. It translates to CASSLGGPSGNTIYF.

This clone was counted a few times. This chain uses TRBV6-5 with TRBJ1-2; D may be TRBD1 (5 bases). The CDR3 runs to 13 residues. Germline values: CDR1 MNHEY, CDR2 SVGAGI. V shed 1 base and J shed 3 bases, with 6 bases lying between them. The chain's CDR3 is CASSYLQDYGYTF. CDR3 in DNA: TGTGCCAGCAGTTACTTACAGGACTATGGCTACACCTTC.

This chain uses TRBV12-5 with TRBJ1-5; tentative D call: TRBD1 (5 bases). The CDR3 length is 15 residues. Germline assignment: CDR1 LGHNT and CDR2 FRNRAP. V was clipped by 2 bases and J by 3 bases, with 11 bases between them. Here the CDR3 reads CASGLIDRPNQPQHF. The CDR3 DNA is TGTGCTAGTGGTTTGATCGACAGACCCAATCAGCCCCAGCATTTT.